Each of the 10 T cell receptor beta chains below was sequenced from the same sample in a study of Graves' ophthalmopathy and Graves' hyperthyroidism. RNA transcripts yielded amplified TCR beta CDR3 regions. RT-PCR with HTBI primers came first, then second-round multiplex PCR. In TCRdb, the multiplex PCR reads were re-called with MiXCR into one record per CDR3 protein. In the table there are 740,000 or so distinct CDR3 sequences, 35% to 50% of which are singletons. The sample consisted of peripheral blood. Every receptor here comes from an adult man with Graves' ophthalmopathy.

The J gene is TRBJ2-7, the V gene TRBV9, with 7 bases fitting TRBD2. The CDR3 loop spans 14 amino acids. Trimming cost V 6 bases and J 3 bases; bases outside gene matches: 9. Germline loops: CDR1 SGDLS, CDR2 YYNGEE. The CDR3 region has the DNA TGTGCCAGCACTACAACCGCGGGAGTCTACGAGCAGTACTTC. This gives the protein CASTTTAGVYEQYF.

This clonotype showed up just a few times. The chain combines TRBV7-2 with TRBJ1-3; D is ambiguous. CDR1 and CDR2 from the germline V gene are SGHTA and FQGNSA. This CDR3 has 15 residues. V was pared by 2 bases and J by 2 bases, with 10 bases between. The CDR3 protein is CASSLYLMAGNTIYF. The CDR3 nucleotides are TGTGCCAGCAGCTTATACTTAATGGCTGGAAACACCATATATTTT. The whole variable domain, remainder taken from reference TRBV7-2 and TRBJ1-3, is GAGVSQSPSNKVTEKGKDVELRCDPISGHTALYWYRQSLGQGLEFLIYFQGNSAPDKSGLPSDRFSAERTGGSVSTLTIQRTQQEDSAVYLCASSLYLMAGNTIYFGEGSWLTVV.

Worth noting for this clonotype: A much larger clone lies one base from this, so it may be a read error. J is TRBJ2-7 and V is TRBV29-1; D is perhaps TRBD2 (6 bases). This CDR3 contains 12 residues. CDR1 SQVTM and CDR2 ANQGSEA come from the germline V gene. The CDR3 sequence: CSGGKGRYELYF. The CDR3 DNA reads TGCAGTGGAGGGAAGGGGCGATACGAGCTGTACTTC.

CDR3 DNA: TGTGCCAGCAGCTTGGGAGACAGGGGACGCGAGCAGTACTTC. This encodes CASSLGDRGREQYF. The chain combines TRBV5-4 with TRBJ2-7, with 8 bases identical to TRBD1. CDR3 size: 14 residues. V dropped 0 bases and J dropped 6; count of bases not matched to a gene: 5. Looked up from germline, CDR1 is SGHNT and CDR2 is YYREEE (reference sequence).

The chain is built from TRBV5-4 and TRBJ1-2; the D is unclear. V lost 4 bases, J lost 12 bases, and 19 bases lay in between. CDR1 is SGHNT, CDR2 YYREEE, per germline (reference sequence). This CDR3 has 13 amino acids. CDR3 sequence: CASSVDSLGGHTF. The CDR3 nucleotides read TGTGCCAGCAGCGTGGACTCATTGGGCGGCCACACCTTC.

This clonotype occurred many times. V usage is TRBV12-3 or TRBV12-4 and J usage is TRBJ2-5; D remains unclear. V lost 5 bases to trimming and J lost 4 bases, with 17 bases between them. The CDR3 covers 15 residues. CDR3 residues: CASSPWAEMRETQYF. CDR3 coding DNA: TGTGCCAGCAGTCCATGGGCCGAGATGAGAGAGACCCAGTACTTC.

As concerns this clonotype: One base away lies a much larger clone, so this may be a sequencing read error. The chain employs TRBV11-2 and TRBJ1-1; D gene uncertain. Germline values: CDR1 SGHAT, CDR2 FQNNGV. The CDR3 has 13 residues. Between the trimmed V and J ends, which lost 3 bases and 5 bases, there was a span of 10 bases. This chain's CDR3 is CASSFLGVTEAFF. The CDR3 bases are TGTGCCAGCAGCTTCCTTGGGGTTACTGAAGCTTTCTTT.

The genes are TRBV20-1 and TRBJ1-2, with 7 bases that match TRBD1. CDR1 is DFQATT and CDR2 is SNEGSKA in the germline V gene (reference sequence). The J segment lost 0 bases and the V segment lost 5 bases, leaving 15 bases of the junction unmatched. The CDR3 loop spans 17 amino acids. CDR3 protein: CSAPPGQTFLANYGYTF. CDR3 DNA sequence: TGCAGTGCTCCTCCGGGACAGACGTTTTTAGCTAACTATGGCTACACCTTC.

This chain connects TRBV7-2 to TRBJ2-5, with TRBD2 identical over 11 bases. The CDR3 has 15 residues. Germline CDR1 reads SGHTA; CDR2 reads FQGNSA. V lost 3 bases to trimming and J lost 3 bases; unmatched junction nucleotides: 3. The DNA for the CDR3 is TGTGCCAGCAGCTTGAGTAGCGGGGGGGAAGAGACCCAGTACTTC. It codes for CASSLSSGGEETQYF.

The rearrangement links TRBV14 to TRBJ2-5, with D tentatively TRBD2 (7 bases). There are 14 residues in the CDR3. Germline assignment: CDR1 SGHDN and CDR2 FVKESK. Trimming took off 3 bases at V and 7 bases at J, with 15 bases between the two ends. The CDR3 spells CASSQLGGLGTQYF. CDR3 nucleotide sequence: TGTGCCAGCAGCCAGCTGGGGGGGCTTGGGACCCAGTACTTC.